This T cell receptor (beta chain) emerged from a study of OX40 agonist ivuxolimab in advanced cancers. Study at large: In this trial design, patients received ivuxolimab intravenously at 0.01 to 10 mg/kg every 2 weeks.

The CDR3 totals 14 residues. Germline V gives CDR1 LNHDA, CDR2 SQIVND (reference sequence). The ends were cut back, 1 base at V and 5 bases at J, with 11 bases in the middle. Produced via immunoSEQ multiplex PCR; TCRdb's table is partial and in-frame only. The repertoire has about 72,000 clones, roughly nine tenths of them found once; the top ten carry 0.8% to 1.3%. Source: CD4+ or CD8+ T cells sorted from blood, taken in a trial of the OX40 agonist ivuxolimab. The chain is built from TRBV19 and TRBJ2-5; TRBD1 is a possible D gene (6 bases). The receptor comes from an adult with an advanced solid tumor such as melanoma, head and neck, liver or kidney cancer. Here the CDR3 reads CASSIGRGLETQYF. CDR3 nucleotide sequence: TGTGCCAGTAGTATAGGCAGGGGCCTGGAGACCCAGTACTTC.